A selection of T cell receptor beta chains follows, all from one sample in a study of shared clonotypes between healthy human individuals. The method was immunoSEQ multiplex PCR; TCRdb's version includes in-frame clones alone and lacks a portion of them. The sample records 1,500,000 or so clones, 98% being singletons. Sequenced input: naive CD4+ T cells sorted from blood. These receptor sequences come from a man aged 30-40 years in good health. Each CDR3 is given with its conserved first and last residue. Fields, in order: V gene, D gene, clone size, J gene, CDR3 protein, CDR3 DNA. The D gene is left open where the match is weak. Expanded clones are given a class, and other clones once, few, many or no size at all.

TRBV9,NA,few,TRBJ2-3,CASSVGDTQYF,TGTGCCAGCAGCGTAGGAGATACGCAGTATTTT
TRBV7-9,NA,NA,TRBJ1-4,CASSRGTLYEKLFF,TGTGCCAGCAGCCGCGGGACTCTTTATGAAAAACTGTTTTTT
TRBV7-2,NA,NA,TRBJ2-1,CASSLVSGQLNEQFF,TGTGCCAGCAGCTTAGTATCAGGACAGCTCAATGAGCAGTTCTTC
TRBV11-3,NA,NA,TRBJ2-1,CASSLGTVNEQFF,TGTGCCAGCAGCTTAGGGACAGTCAATGAGCAGTTCTTC
TRBV2,TRBD2,NA,TRBJ2-1,CASSRDYSREQFF,TGTGCCAGCAGCCGGGACTACTCCAGGGAGCAGTTCTTC
TRBV15,NA,NA,TRBJ2-6,CATSRRWESGANVLTF,TGTGCCACCAGCAGAAGGTGGGAATCGGGGGCCAACGTCCTGACTTTC
TRBV11-3,NA,NA,TRBJ2-7,CASSIPLPDFLLYEQYF,TGTGCCAGCAGCATCCCCCTGCCGGACTTTCTTCTCTACGAGCAGTACTTC
TRBV2,NA,NA,TRBJ2-3,CASSELDSYTDTQYF,TGTGCCAGCAGTGAACTGGACAGTTACACAGATACGCAGTATTTT
TRBV5-1,TRBD1,NA,TRBJ1-2,CASSSPGQGAGGYTF,TGCGCCAGCAGCTCACCGGGACAGGGGGCAGGTGGCTACACCTTC
TRBV19,NA,NA,TRBJ1-1,CASSPLARGRDTEAFF,TGTGCCAGTAGTCCCCTGGCCCGGGGTCGGGACACTGAAGCTTTCTTT
TRBV18,NA,NA,TRBJ2-1,CASSSRQEEQFF,TGTGCCAGCTCATCTAGACAGGAGGAGCAGTTCTTC
TRBV6-6,TRBD2,once,TRBJ2-7,CASSPASGRNEQYF,TGTGCCAGCAGTCCAGCTAGCGGGAGAAATGAGCAGTACTTC
TRBV9,NA,NA,TRBJ2-1,CASSVDFRGTGGGSGNNNEQFF,TGTGCCAGCAGCGTAGATTTCCGGGGGACAGGAGGTGGTAGCGGGAATAACAATGAGCAGTTCTTC
TRBV18,TRBD1,NA,TRBJ2-1,CASSPLRGSNEQFF,TGTGCCAGCTCACCACTCAGGGGGAGTAATGAGCAGTTCTTC
TRBV9,NA,NA,TRBJ2-6,CASSRSGRTRGANVLTF,TGTGCCAGCAGTCGTAGTGGTCGTACGAGAGGGGCCAACGTCCTGACTTTC
TRBV7-9,NA,once,TRBJ2-1,CASRISRVRGNEQFF,TGTGCCAGCAGAATATCCAGGGTCCGCGGCAATGAGCAGTTCTTC
TRBV28,TRBD1,NA,TRBJ2-7,CASTLPGGYEQYF,TGTGCCAGCACCTTACCAGGGGGCTACGAGCAGTACTTC
TRBV28,NA,NA,TRBJ2-6,CASSSHTLSGANVLTF,TGTGCCAGCAGTTCCCACACCCTCTCTGGGGCCAACGTCCTGACTTTC
TRBV18,NA,NA,TRBJ2-3,CASSPRRVTDTQYF,TGTGCCAGCTCACCGAGGAGAGTCACAGATACGCAGTATTTT
TRBV25-1,TRBD1,NA,TRBJ1-1,CASSRRGPGNTEAFF,TGTGCCAGCAGTAGGAGGGGGCCGGGGAACACTGAAGCTTTCTTT
TRBV7-2,TRBD2,NA,TRBJ2-3,CASRQPGLGTDTQYF,TGTGCCAGCAGGCAACCGGGACTAGGCACAGATACGCAGTATTTT
TRBV7-6,NA,NA,TRBJ1-3,CASRPDRSGNTIYF,TGTGCCAGCAGACCCGACAGGTCTGGAAACACCATATATTTT
TRBV27,NA,NA,TRBJ2-7,CASSRRYQGSYEQYF,TGTGCCAGCAGTCGACGATATCAGGGTTCCTACGAGCAGTACTTC
TRBV19,TRBD2,NA,TRBJ2-1,CASTSSGRVPFF,TGTGCCAGCACATCTAGCGGGAGGGTGCCGTTCTTC
TRBV2,NA,NA,TRBJ2-1,CASSEHSGSGEQFF,TGTGCCAGCAGTGAGCATTCGGGTTCTGGTGAGCAGTTCTTC
TRBV2,TRBD2,NA,TRBJ2-5,CASGREGGQETQYF,TGTGCCAGCGGGCGGGAGGGGGGCCAAGAGACCCAGTACTTC
TRBV5-1,NA,NA,TRBJ1-3,CASSTGISGNTIYF,TGCGCCAGCAGCACGGGAATCTCAGGAAACACCATATATTTT
TRBV28,TRBD1,NA,TRBJ2-2,CASSRTTGTHPGELFF,TGTGCCAGCAGCCGAACGACAGGGACCCACCCCGGGGAGCTGTTTTTT
TRBV20-1,NA,NA,TRBJ2-5,CSAGLETQYF,TGCAGTGCTGGCCTGGAGACCCAGTACTTC
TRBV10-3,TRBD2,NA,TRBJ2-3,CAISGQTSGSGDTQYF,TGTGCCATCAGTGGGCAGACTAGCGGGAGCGGTGATACGCAGTATTTT
TRBV29-1,NA,NA,TRBJ2-5,CSGGGVAEETQYF,TGCAGCGGAGGGGGAGTAGCGGAAGAGACCCAGTACTTC
TRBV14,NA,once,TRBJ2-6,CASSHFQGLVGANVLTF,TGTGCCAGCAGCCATTTTCAGGGGCTGGTTGGGGCCAACGTCCTGACTTTC
TRBV5-1,NA,NA,TRBJ2-1,CASSLFDGSSNEQFF,TGCGCCAGCAGCTTGTTTGACGGGAGTAGTAATGAGCAGTTCTTC
TRBV5-1,TRBD2,NA,TRBJ2-1,CASSVRDYYEQFF,TGCGCCAGCAGTGTCCGGGACTATTATGAGCAGTTCTTC
TRBV13,NA,once,TRBJ2-1,CASSFSGPTYNEQFF,TGTGCCAGCAGCTTTAGTGGGCCGACCTACAATGAGCAGTTCTTC
TRBV14,NA,NA,TRBJ1-1,CASSQRWGSTEAFF,TGTGCCAGCAGCCAACGATGGGGAAGCACTGAAGCTTTCTTT
TRBV7-3,NA,NA,TRBJ2-1,CASSSRQAPRNEQFF,TGTGCCAGCAGCTCTAGACAGGCCCCCCGCAATGAGCAGTTCTTC
TRBV7-8,TRBD1,NA,TRBJ1-5,CASSRIRGLGGDQPQHF,TGTGCCAGCAGCCGTATCAGAGGGTTAGGGGGCGATCAGCCCCAGCATTTT
TRBV27,TRBD2,NA,TRBJ2-3,CASSRTSGRRDTQYF,TGTGCCAGCAGCCGGACTAGCGGGAGGAGAGATACGCAGTATTTT
TRBV19,TRBD1,NA,TRBJ1-2,CASTLPGQGASGYTF,TGTGCCAGTACCTTGCCGGGACAGGGGGCGTCTGGCTACACCTTC
TRBV4-1,NA,NA,TRBJ1-5,CASSQGTDSDYSNQPQHF,TGCGCCAGCAGCCAAGGGACAGACTCGGACTATAGCAATCAGCCCCAGCATTTT
TRBV19,NA,NA,TRBJ1-4,CASSPGTTTNEKLFF,TGTGCCAGTAGTCCCGGCACCACAACTAATGAAAAACTGTTTTTT
TRBV7-4,NA,NA,TRBJ2-6,CASSLRARDRGRSGANVLTF,TGTGCCAGCAGCTTACGGGCGCGGGATCGGGGTCGGTCTGGGGCCAACGTCCTGACTTTC
TRBV5-1,NA,NA,TRBJ1-5,CASSLGTSLGQPQHF,TGCGCCAGCAGCTTAGGGACCTCTTTGGGACAGCCCCAGCATTTT
TRBV6-5,TRBD2,NA,TRBJ2-7,CASSYSGLADSYEQYF,TGTGCCAGCAGTTACTCAGGGCTAGCGGACTCCTACGAGCAGTACTTC
TRBV19,NA,NA,TRBJ2-3,CASSPDGSGDGTDTQYF,TGTGCCAGTAGTCCCGACGGATCGGGGGATGGCACAGATACGCAGTATTTT
TRBV11-2,NA,NA,TRBJ2-7,CASSLAFGYEQYF,TGTGCCAGCAGCTTAGCCTTTGGCTACGAGCAGTACTTC
TRBV5-1,NA,NA,TRBJ2-1,CASSDYGNKRGVGNEQFF,TGCGCCAGCAGCGACTACGGGAACAAGAGGGGCGTCGGGAATGAGCAGTTCTTC